This TCR beta chain was sequenced for a study of pediatric ulcerative colitis. Broader study findings: Substantially fewer templates came from a couple of patients' blood samples.

The CDR3 totals 11 residues. From germline, CDR1 is DFQATT and CDR2 SNEGSKA (reference sequence). Points on this clone: Its antigen remains unknown.

One to two pinch biopsies were taken from the rectum during colonoscopy. Sequencing was performed with immunoSEQ multiplex PCR; in TCRdb, only in-frame clones are kept and a portion is missing. The sample has approximately 40,000 clones; about 80% are singletons. The clonotype comes from a boy between 5 and 17 years old with moderate ulcerative colitis. Sequencing was carried out using gut tissue. The chain combines TRBV20-1 with TRBJ1-2; D gene uncertain. CDR3 in amino acids: CFAPAEEGYTF. The DNA for the CDR3 is TGCTTCGCCCCGGCGGAGGAGGGCTACACCTTC.